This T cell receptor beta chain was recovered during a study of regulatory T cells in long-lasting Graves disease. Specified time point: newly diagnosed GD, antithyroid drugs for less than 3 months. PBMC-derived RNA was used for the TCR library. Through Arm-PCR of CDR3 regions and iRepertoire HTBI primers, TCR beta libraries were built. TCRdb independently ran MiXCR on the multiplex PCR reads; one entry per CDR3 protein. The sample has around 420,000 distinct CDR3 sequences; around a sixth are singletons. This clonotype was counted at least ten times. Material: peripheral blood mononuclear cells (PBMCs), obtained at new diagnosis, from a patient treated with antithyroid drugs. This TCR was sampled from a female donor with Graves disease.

CDR3 DNA: TGTGCCAGCAGCACTTTGACAGGGGCCAAGACCCAGTACTTC. Translated: CASSTLTGAKTQYF. The rearrangement links TRBV7-9 to TRBJ2-5, with 8 positions matching TRBD1. The germline gives CDR1 SEHNR, CDR2 FQNEAQ (reference sequence). Trimming removed 5 bases from V and 6 bases from J; junction bases left unmatched: 8. The CDR3 is made up of 14 amino acids.